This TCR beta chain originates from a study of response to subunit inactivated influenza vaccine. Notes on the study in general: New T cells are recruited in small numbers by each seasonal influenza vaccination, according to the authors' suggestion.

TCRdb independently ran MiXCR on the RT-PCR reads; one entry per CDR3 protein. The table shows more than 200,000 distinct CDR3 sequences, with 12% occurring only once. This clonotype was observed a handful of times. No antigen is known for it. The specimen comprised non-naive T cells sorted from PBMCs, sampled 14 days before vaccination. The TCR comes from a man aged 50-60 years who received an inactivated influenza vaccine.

The CDR3 is CASSPAFYEQYF. The CDR3 nucleotides are TGTGCCAGCAGTCCCGCCTTCTACGAGCAGTACTTC. The chain carries TRBV12-3 or TRBV12-4 and TRBJ2-7, with D unresolved. With 5 bases removed from V and 3 bases from J, the gap between germline ends came to 8 bases. The CDR3 totals 12 residues.